The clone carrying this TCR beta chain appeared a single time. The record originates from a study of blood T cell repertoires in COVID-19. Study context: Samples of COVID-19 (acute and convalescent) were obtained from the United States, Italy and Spain. PBMCs, B-cell-depleted T cells, or T cells provided the cDNA or gDNA that made up the material.

V lost 5 bases to trimming and J lost 4 bases, with 3 bases between them. The CDR3 runs 11 residues. CDR1 and CDR2 from the germline V gene are LGHDT and YNNKEL (reference sequence). Methods used by the authors: Amplification of reference gene primers provided the estimated nucleated cell counts. Generated by immunoSEQ multiplex PCR, the TCRdb table keeps only in-frame clones and is missing some. For V, J and clone size, that table is used; D and trimming come from the DNA. The repertoire holds 100,000 to 150,000 clones, with about four fifths as singletons. The clonotype comes from a woman in her fifties or sixties with acute or convalescent COVID-19. Sequenced material: peripheral blood. The rearrangement joins TRBV3-1 (or the pseudogene TRBV3-2) to TRBJ1-3; D is ambiguous. The CDR3 DNA sequence: TGTGCCAGCAGCTTAGGAAACACCATATATTTT. Amino acids: CASSLGNTIYF.